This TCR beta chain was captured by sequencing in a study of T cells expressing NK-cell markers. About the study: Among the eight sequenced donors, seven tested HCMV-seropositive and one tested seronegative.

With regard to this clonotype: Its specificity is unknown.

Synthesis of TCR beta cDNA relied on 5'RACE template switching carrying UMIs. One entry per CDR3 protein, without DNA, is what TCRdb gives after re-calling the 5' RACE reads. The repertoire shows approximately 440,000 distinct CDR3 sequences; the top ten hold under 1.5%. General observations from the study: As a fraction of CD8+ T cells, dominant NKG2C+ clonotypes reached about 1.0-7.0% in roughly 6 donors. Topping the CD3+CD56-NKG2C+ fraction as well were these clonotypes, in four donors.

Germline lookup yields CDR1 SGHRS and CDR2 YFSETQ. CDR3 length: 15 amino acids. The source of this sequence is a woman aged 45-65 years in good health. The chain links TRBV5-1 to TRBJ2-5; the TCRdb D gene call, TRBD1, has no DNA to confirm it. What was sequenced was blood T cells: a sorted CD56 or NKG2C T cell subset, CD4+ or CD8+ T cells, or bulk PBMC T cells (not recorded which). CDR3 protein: CASTRGAGGEETQYF.